The TCR beta chain under discussion was sequenced for a study of T cells after yellow fever vaccination. Findings and limits, study-wide: Some clonotypes were seen in both the CD4 and the CD8 compartments. These made up a small share and likely arose from convergent recombination. Detected again after the booster were most primary-vaccination clones, at roughly 95% CD4 and 70% to 90% CD8. A secondary response was less intense yet reached its peak sooner, at day 5 versus 15.

This CDR3 is 14 amino acids long. Comment on this clonotype: Its antigen is not known.

The study made its TCR cDNA through 5'RACE template switching. That step introduced a universal primer site along with UMIs. TCRdb reprocessed the 5' RACE reads via MiXCR and lists one record per CDR3 protein. The table shows around 610,000 distinct CDR3 sequences, with roughly 14% occurring only once. This specimen consisted of PBMCs, obtained on the day of the yellow fever booster vaccination. This chain uses TRBV21-1 with TRBJ2-7. TRBV21-1 is a documented pseudogene. This TCR was recovered from a man aged 30 to 45 who received the YFV17D yellow fever vaccine. This CDR3 is CASTARTTQQEQYF. For the CDR3, the DNA is TGTGCCAGCACCGCAAGGACGACACAACAAGAGCAGTACTTC.